This T cell receptor (beta chain) came from a study of blood T cell repertoires in COVID-19. Whole-study context: Samples came from the United States, Italy and Spain, spanning acute and convalescent COVID-19. From T cells, B-cell-depleted T cells, or PBMCs came the material, which was cDNA or gDNA.

In the original processing: Nucleated cell counts were estimated from reference gene primer amplification. Sequenced by immunoSEQ multiplex PCR; TCRdb stores in-frame clones only, minus some. V and J calls and clone size are those listed in that table; D and trimming were worked out from the DNA. The sample contains 150,000 to 200,000 clones, roughly four fifths of which appear only once. CDR3 length: 17 residues. Trimming removed 0 bases from V and 4 bases from J; junction bases left unmatched: 10. CDR1 and CDR2 (germline): SGHRS, YFSETQ. The origin of this receptor is a woman of 80 years or more with acute or convalescent COVID-19. What was sequenced was peripheral blood. The rearrangement joins TRBV5-1 to TRBJ2-1, with 7 bases fitting TRBD2. Here the CDR3 reads CASSLASGAGRYNEQFF. In DNA form, the CDR3 reads TGCGCCAGCAGCTTGGCCTCGGGAGCGGGGCGATACAATGAGCAGTTCTTC. Full variable domain (rest looked up from reference TRBV5-1 and TRBJ2-1): KAGVTQTPRYLIKTRGQQVTLSCSPISGHRSVSWYQQTPGQGLQFLFEYFSETQRNKGNFPGRFSGRQFSNSRSEMNVSTLELGDSALYLCASSLASGAGRYNEQFFGPGTRLTVL.